This T cell receptor beta chain was identified during a study of shared clonotypes between healthy human individuals. Generated by immunoSEQ multiplex PCR, the TCRdb table keeps only in-frame clones and is missing some. The table includes roughly 2 million clones, 85% to 95% detected once. CDR1 and CDR2 from the germline V gene are WNHNN and SYGVQD (reference sequence). V lost 1 base and J lost 3; bases outside the gene matches: 6. The CDR3 spans 15 residues. The source material was naive CD4+ T cells sorted from blood. The subset here: CD45RA+ positively selected. The TCR was taken from a man younger than 35 in good health. The chain is built from TRBV10-1 and TRBJ2-7; 7 bases are a match to TRBD1. The CDR3 sequence: CASSEYRTGNYEQYF. In DNA, the CDR3 is TGCGCCAGCAGTGAGTACCGGACAGGAAACTACGAGCAGTACTTC.